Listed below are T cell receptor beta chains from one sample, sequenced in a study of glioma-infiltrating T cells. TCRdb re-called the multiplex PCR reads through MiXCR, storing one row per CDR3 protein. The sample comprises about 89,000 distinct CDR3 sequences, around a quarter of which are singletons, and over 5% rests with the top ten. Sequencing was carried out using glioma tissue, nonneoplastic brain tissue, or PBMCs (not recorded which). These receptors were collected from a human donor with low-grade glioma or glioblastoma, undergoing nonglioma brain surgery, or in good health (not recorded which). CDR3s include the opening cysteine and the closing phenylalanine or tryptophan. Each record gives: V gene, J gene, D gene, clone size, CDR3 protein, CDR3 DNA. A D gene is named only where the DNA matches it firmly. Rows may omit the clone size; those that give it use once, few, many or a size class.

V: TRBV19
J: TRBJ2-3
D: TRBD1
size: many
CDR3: CASKRAGGADTQYF
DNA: TGTGCCAGTAAGAGGGCAGGGGGCGCAGATACGCAGTATTTT

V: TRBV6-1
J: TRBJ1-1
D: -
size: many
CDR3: CASSRTGILEAFF
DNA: TGTGCCAGCAGTAGAACAGGTATCCTTGAAGCTTTCTTT

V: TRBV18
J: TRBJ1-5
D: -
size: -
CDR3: CTNSPRPPGGNQPQHF
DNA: TGTACCAACTCACCGCGACCCCCAGGAGGCAATCAGCCCCAGCATTTT

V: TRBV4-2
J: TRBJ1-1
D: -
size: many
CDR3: CASSQEGNRNTEAFF
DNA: TGTGCCAGCAGCCAAGAGGGGAACAGGAACACTGAAGCTTTCTTT

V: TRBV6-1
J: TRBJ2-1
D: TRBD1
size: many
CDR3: CASRPGQTRNEQFF
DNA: TGTGCCAGCAGACCGGGACAGACTCGCAATGAGCAGTTCTTC

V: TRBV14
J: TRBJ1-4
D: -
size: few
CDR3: CASSQGSYEKLFF
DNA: TGTGCCAGCAGCCAAGGATCTTATGAAAAACTGTTTTTT

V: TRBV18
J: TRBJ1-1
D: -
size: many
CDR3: CASSFSTDTEAFF
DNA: TGTGCCAGCTCATTCAGTACAGACACTGAAGCTTTCTTT

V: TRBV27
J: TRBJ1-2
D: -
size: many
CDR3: CATADGLNYGYTF
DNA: TGTGCCACCGCGGACGGTCTTAACTATGGCTACACCTTC

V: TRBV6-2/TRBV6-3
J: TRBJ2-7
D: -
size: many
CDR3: CASSYPQQGAPIEQYF
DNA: TGTGCCAGCAGTTACCCCCAACAAGGGGCCCCAATCGAGCAGTACTTC

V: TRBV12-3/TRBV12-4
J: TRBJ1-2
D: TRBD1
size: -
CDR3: CASSLTGNYGHTF
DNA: TGTGCCAGCAGTCTGACAGGGAACTATGGCCACACCTTC

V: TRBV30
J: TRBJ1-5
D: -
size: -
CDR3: CAWSVNLGQPQHF
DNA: TGTGCCTGGAGTGTTAATCTAGGGCAGCCCCAGCATTTT

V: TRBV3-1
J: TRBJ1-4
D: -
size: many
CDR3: CASSQVQGKKLFF
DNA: TGTGCCAGCAGCCAAGTGCAGGGGAAAAAACTGTTTTTT

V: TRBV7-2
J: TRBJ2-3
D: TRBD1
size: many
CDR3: CASSLATGADTQYF
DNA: TGTGCCAGCAGCTTAGCGACAGGGGCAGATACGCAGTATTTT

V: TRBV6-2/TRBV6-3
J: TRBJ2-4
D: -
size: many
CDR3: CASRFRSLAKNIQYF
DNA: TGTGCCAGCAGATTCAGAAGTCTAGCCAAAAACATTCAGTACTTC

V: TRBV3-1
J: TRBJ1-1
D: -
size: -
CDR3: CASSQRAAKNIEAFF
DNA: TGTGCCAGCAGCCAACGGGCAGCGAAGAACATTGAAGCTTTCTTT

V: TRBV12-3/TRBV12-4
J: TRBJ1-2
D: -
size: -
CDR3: CTSRTDLSNYGYTF
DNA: TGTACCAGCAGAACAGATCTATCCAACTATGGCTACACCTTC

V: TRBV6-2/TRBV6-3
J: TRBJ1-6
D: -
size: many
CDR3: CASTQGNSPLHF
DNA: TGTGCCAGCACGCAGGGAAATTCACCCCTCCACTTT

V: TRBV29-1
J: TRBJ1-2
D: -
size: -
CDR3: CSVDGQGREAYGYTF
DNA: TGCAGCGTTGACGGGCAGGGGCGCGAGGCCTATGGCTACACCTTC

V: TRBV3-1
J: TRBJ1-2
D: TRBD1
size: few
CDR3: CASSKTHRGGYTF
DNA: TGTGCCAGCAGCAAAACTCACAGGGGAGGCTACACCTTC

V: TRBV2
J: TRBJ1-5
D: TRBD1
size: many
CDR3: CASSATSTGSLLPQHF
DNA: TGTGCCAGCAGTGCCACTTCGACAGGGAGTCTGCTGCCCCAGCATTTT

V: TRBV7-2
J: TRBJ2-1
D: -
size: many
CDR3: CASSAWSHNEQFF
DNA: TGTGCCAGCAGCGCTTGGTCCCACAATGAGCAGTTCTTC

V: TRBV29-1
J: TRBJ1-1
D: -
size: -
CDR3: CSVGGTTEAFF
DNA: TGCAGCGTGGGAGGGACCACTGAAGCTTTCTTT